One and the same sample provided the 18 T cell receptor beta chains below, sequenced in a study of response to subunit inactivated influenza vaccine. TCRdb passed the RT-PCR reads through MiXCR, listing each CDR3 protein once. The sample lists roughly 170,000 distinct CDR3 sequences; about 10% were seen once. Sequences were derived from non-naive T cells sorted from PBMCs, sampled on the day of vaccination. The receptors originated from a man aged 50 or older who received an inactivated influenza vaccine.

The CDR3 DNA reads TGTGCCAGCAGCCCCCTACGGGGTTCGCAGTATTTT. This encodes CASSPLRGSQYF. The chain carries TRBV7-2 and TRBJ2-3; D perhaps matches TRBD2 (5 bases). Per germline, CDR1 SGHTA and CDR2 FQGNSA. The V and J ends lost 5 bases and 10 bases respectively, with 13 bases between them. CDR3 size: 12 residues. The whole variable domain, filled in from reference TRBV7-2 and TRBJ2-3, reads GAGVSQSPSNKVTEKGKDVELRCDPISGHTALYWYRQSLGQGLEFLIYFQGNSAPDKSGLPSDRFSAERTGGSVSTLTIQRTQQEDSAVYLCASSPLRGSQYFGPGTRLTVL.

This clonotype was detected ten times or more. V is TRBV5-1 and J is TRBJ1-1; 7 nucleotides align to TRBD1. The J segment lost 2 bases and the V segment lost 5 bases, leaving 9 bases of the junction unmatched. From germline, CDR1 is SGHRS and CDR2 YFSETQ. CDR3 size: 15 residues. The CDR3 DNA reads as TGCGCCAGCAGAAATACAGGGGCCCTAAACACTGAAGCTTTCTTT. This translates into CASRNTGALNTEAFF.

This chain connects TRBV12-3 or TRBV12-4 to TRBJ2-3, with a weak D call TRBD1 (6 bases). V lost 1 base and J lost 1, with 12 bases in between. The CDR3 sequence is 16 residues long. CDR3 protein: CASSLEGQSCTDTQYF. Written as DNA, the CDR3 is TGTGCCAGCAGTTTAGAAGGACAGTCCTGCACAGATACGCAGTATTTT.

In this sample, this clonotype turned up a few times. V is TRBV7-9 and J is TRBJ2-7; no clear D gene. The germline V and J ends were trimmed by 0 bases and 2 bases, with 8 bases remaining between them. Germline CDR1 is SEHNR and CDR2 is FQNEAQ (reference sequence). The CDR3 has 14 residues. The CDR3 nucleotides are TGTGCCAGCAGCTTAGCCCCATCCGCCTACGAGCAGTACTTC. Translated, it gives CASSLAPSAYEQYF.

This clonotype was observed a handful of times. The chain is built from TRBV6-1 and TRBJ1-3; D is possibly TRBD1 (5 bases). The germline gives CDR1 MNHNS, CDR2 SASEGT. The germline V and J ends were trimmed by 5 bases and 7 bases, with 12 bases remaining between them. This CDR3 has 13 amino acids. The CDR3 coding sequence is TGTGCCAGCAGTCGGGACCTCAGGAACACCATATATTTT. The encoded protein is CASSRDLRNTIYF.

The chain combines TRBV20-1 with TRBJ2-1; D is ambiguous. Germline V gene sequence: CDR1 DFQATT, CDR2 SNEGSKA (reference sequence). The CDR3 runs 11 residues. The V end was cut by 0 bases, the J end by 8 bases, with 5 bases between. CDR3 in DNA: TGCAGTGCTAGAGATTTTCATGAGCAGTTCTTC. It yields the protein CSARDFHEQFF.

In this sample, this clonotype turned up many times. The V and J genes are TRBV4-1 and TRBJ2-7, with D possibly matching TRBD1 (7 bases). Germline CDR1 reads MGHRA; CDR2 reads YSYEKL. V shed 4 bases and J shed 0 bases, with 16 bases lying between them. This CDR3 contains 16 residues. CDR3: CASSRSQGGVSYEQYF. The CDR3 coding sequence is TGCGCCAGCAGCCGATCGCAGGGGGGAGTCTCCTACGAGCAGTACTTC.

This clonotype occurred a few times. The chain carries TRBV15 and TRBJ2-3, with D perhaps matching TRBD2 (5 bases). This CDR3 comprises 13 residues. Germline V gives CDR1 LNHNV, CDR2 YYDKDF (reference sequence). Trimming shortened V by 3 bases and J by 4 bases, and 8 bases separated the two germline ends. The CDR3 DNA is TGTGCCACCAGCAGTACACTAGCAGATACGCAGTATTTT. Its protein product is CATSSTLADTQYF.

This clonotype has a handful of counts. The chain uses TRBV4-1 and TRBJ1-1, with 8 bases fitting TRBD1. The CDR3 totals 17 residues. Losses at the gene ends were 5 bases for V and 0 bases for J; bases not matched to a gene: 11. The germline CDR1 and CDR2 sequences are MGHRA and YSYEKL. CDR3 amino acids: CASSSRGGTGVNTEAFF. Here the CDR3 DNA reads TGCGCCAGCAGCTCAAGAGGGGGGACAGGAGTGAACACTGAAGCTTTCTTT.

This clonotype was recorded at least ten times. The CDR3 DNA is TGCGCCAGCAGCTTGGAATATAATTCACCCCTCCACTTT. Translation gives CASSLEYNSPLHF. The chain is built from TRBV5-1 and TRBJ1-6; D remains unclear. V gave up 0 bases and J gave up 4 bases, with 2 bases separating them. Per the germline V gene, CDR1 is SGHRS and CDR2 is YFSETQ. This CDR3 is 13 amino acids long.

This chain connects TRBV24-1 to TRBJ2-7; unclear D gene. CDR3 length: 13 residues. Germline CDR1 KGHDR, CDR2 SFDVKD. Trimming pared 5 bases from V and 2 bases from J, leaving 9 bases between. In DNA, the CDR3 is TGTGCCACCAGTGGCCAGGCGGCCTACGAGCAGTACTTC. Residues: CATSGQAAYEQYF.

This clonotype was detected a few times. V gene TRBV5-1 combines with J gene TRBJ2-3; TRBD1 matches 9 bases. The CDR3 totals 17 residues. Germline V gives CDR1 SGHRS, CDR2 YFSETQ. Trimming removed 2 bases from V and 2 bases from J; junction bases left unmatched: 9. DNA of the CDR3: TGCGCCAGCAGCTTATGGCGAGGGACAGGGTTCACAGATACGCAGTATTTT. As protein: CASSLWRGTGFTDTQYF.

Many counts were recorded for this clonotype. This sequence joins TRBV5-1 and TRBJ1-1; possibly TRBD1 for D (6 bases). Germline CDR1 reads SGHRS; CDR2 reads YFSETQ. V lost 4 bases and J 5 bases, leaving 21 bases between the germline ends. The CDR3 is 16 residues long. This CDR3 reads CASSAPWGGSGTEAFF. The CDR3 nucleotides are TGCGCCAGCAGCGCGCCCTGGGGGGGCTCGGGGACTGAAGCTTTCTTT.

V and J are TRBV20-1 and TRBJ2-7, with D unclear. The germline gives CDR1 DFQATT, CDR2 SNEGSKA (reference sequence). The CDR3 is 14 residues long. The V end was cut by 2 bases, the J end by 5 bases, with 16 bases between. CDR3 sequence reads: CSARSLSGSDEQYF. The CDR3 region has the DNA TGCAGTGCTAGATCTCTCTCTGGGTCGGACGAGCAGTACTTC.

This clonotype was detected only a few times. The V gene is TRBV28, the J gene TRBJ2-7; 7 bases are a match to TRBD2. The germline V gene has CDR1 MDHEN and CDR2 SYDVKM. This CDR3 has 16 amino acids. Trimming took 5 bases from V and 0 from J; bases not matched to a gene: 10. The CDR3 bases are TGTGCCAGCAGTACCGATTCGAGGGAGGGCTCCTACGAGCAGTACTTC. Translating it yields CASSTDSREGSYEQYF.

This clonotype came up a few times. The chain links TRBV7-2 to TRBJ2-1; D might be TRBD2 (5 bases). The length of the CDR3 is 13 residues. The germline V and J ends were trimmed by 3 bases and 6 bases, with 9 bases remaining between them. The V gene's germline CDR1 is SGHTA and CDR2 FQGNSA. CDR3 sequence (DNA): TGTGCCAGCAGCTTGGACTGGACCAATGAGCAGTTCTTC. It codes for CASSLDWTNEQFF.

In nucleotides, the CDR3 is TGTGCCAGCAATCCAGGACTAGAGCAAGAGACCCAGTACTTC. Translation gives CASNPGLEQETQYF. The chain is built from TRBV7-2 and TRBJ2-5; 7 positions match TRBD2. Germline CDR1 and CDR2: SGHTA and FQGNSA. The J segment lost 2 bases and the V segment lost 7 bases, leaving 7 bases of the junction unmatched. This CDR3 has 14 amino acids.

In this sample, this clonotype turned up a few times. A much larger clone lies a single base off, so this may be a read error. This chain links TRBV2 with TRBJ2-1, with 11 bases identical to TRBD2. The CDR3 covers 15 residues. Losses at the gene ends were 6 bases for V and 4 bases for J; bases not matched to a gene: 5. CDR1 and CDR2 from the germline V gene are SNHLY and FYNNEI. CDR3 loop: CASRTGTSGYNEQFF. In nucleotides, the CDR3 is TGTGCCAGCAGGACCGGGACTAGCGGATACAATGAGCAGTTCTTC. Supplemented by reference TRBV2 and TRBJ2-1, the full variable domain reads EPEVTQTPSHQVTQMGQEVILRCVPISNHLYFYWYRQILGQKVEFLVSFYNNEISEKSEIFDDQFSVERPDGSNFTLKIRSTKLEDSAMYFCASRTGTSGYNEQFFGPGTRLTVL.